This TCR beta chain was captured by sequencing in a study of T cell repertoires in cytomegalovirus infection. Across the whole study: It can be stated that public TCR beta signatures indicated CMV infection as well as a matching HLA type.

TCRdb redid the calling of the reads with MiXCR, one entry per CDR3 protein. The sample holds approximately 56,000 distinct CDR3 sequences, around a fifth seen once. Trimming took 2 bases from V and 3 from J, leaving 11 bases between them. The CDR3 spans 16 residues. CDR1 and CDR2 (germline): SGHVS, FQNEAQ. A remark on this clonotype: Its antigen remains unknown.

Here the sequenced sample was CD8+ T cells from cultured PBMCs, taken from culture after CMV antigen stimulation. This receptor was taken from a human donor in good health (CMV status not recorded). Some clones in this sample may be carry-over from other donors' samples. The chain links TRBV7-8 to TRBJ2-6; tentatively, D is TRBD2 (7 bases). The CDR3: CASSLRGAGGANVLTF. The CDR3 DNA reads TGTGCCAGCAGCTTACGGGGGGCGGGTGGGGCCAACGTCCTGACTTTC.